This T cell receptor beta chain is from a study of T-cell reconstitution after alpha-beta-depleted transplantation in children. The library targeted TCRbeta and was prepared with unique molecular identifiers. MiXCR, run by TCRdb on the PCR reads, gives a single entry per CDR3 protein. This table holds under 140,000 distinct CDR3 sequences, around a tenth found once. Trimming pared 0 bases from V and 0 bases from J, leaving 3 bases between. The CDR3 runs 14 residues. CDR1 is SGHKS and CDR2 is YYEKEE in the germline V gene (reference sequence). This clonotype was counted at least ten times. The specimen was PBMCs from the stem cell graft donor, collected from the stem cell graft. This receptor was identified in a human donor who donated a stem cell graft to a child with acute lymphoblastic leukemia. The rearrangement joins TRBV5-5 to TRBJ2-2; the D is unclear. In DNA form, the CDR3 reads TGTGCCAGCAGCTTGGTAGCGAACACCGGGGAGCTGTTTTTT. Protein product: CASSLVANTGELFF. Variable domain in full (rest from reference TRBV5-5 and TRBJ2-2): DAGVTQSPTHLIKTRGQQVTLRCSPISGHKSVSWYQQVLGQGPQFIFQYYEKEERGRGNFPDRFSARQFPNYSSELNVNALLLGDSALYLCASSLVANTGELFFGEGSRLTVL.